This TCR beta chain was identified in a study of type 1 regulatory T cells. Per the germline V gene, CDR1 is MNHEY and CDR2 is SVGEGT. The CDR3 covers 14 residues. A word on this clonotype: What it binds is unknown. One end of the junction varies from germline; a read error may be responsible.

TCRdb independently ran MiXCR on the reads; one entry per CDR3 protein. The data hold just under 65,000 distinct CDR3 sequences, with 45% to 50% observed a single time. Sequenced sample: cultured non-Tr1 T cells, either the whole culture or a sorted T cell fraction (not recorded which). The clonotype originates from a human donor in good health. This chain connects TRBV6-2 or TRBV6-3 to TRBJ2-7, with 8 nucleotides matching TRBD1. The CDR3 sequence is CASSRGDRSYGQYF. DNA of the CDR3: TGTGCCAGCAGCCGAGGGGACAGGTCGTACGGGCAGTACTTC.